This T cell receptor (beta chain) is drawn from a study of technical replicates of blood from a few donors (dated by TCRdb to about 2017). The CDR3 runs 16 residues from the cysteine to the phenylalanine. The DNA shown is the 48-base CDR3, in frame from base 1. V is pared back by 3 bases and J by 8 bases, with 20 bases lying between the germline termini. CDR1 MDHEN and CDR2 SYDVKM are derived from the germline V gene. Library prep was done by the immunoSEQ multiplex PCR assay. The source is immuneACCESS, and TCRdb retained only in-frame sequences with V and J called. Part of the clones is not carried over; for the studies checked, unresolved V genes explain less than half of this, and the remainder is unexplained. The sample records 70,000 to 85,000 clones, approximately 97% of which are singletons. The top ten clonotypes cover more than 0.15% of the sample. A word on this clone: No cognate antigen has been identified for it. One base away there is no much larger clone; base qualities are not given.

The chain joins TRBV28 to TRBJ2-4, with a tentative D gene TRBD1 over 6 matching bases. This TCR derives from a human donor in good health. The sequenced sample consisted of T cells isolated from PBMCs. In nucleotide form, the sequence is TGTGCCAGCAGTTTGTTGCAGGGGATGGAGGTGGACATTCAGTACTTC. Its product reads: CASSLLQGMEVDIQYF.